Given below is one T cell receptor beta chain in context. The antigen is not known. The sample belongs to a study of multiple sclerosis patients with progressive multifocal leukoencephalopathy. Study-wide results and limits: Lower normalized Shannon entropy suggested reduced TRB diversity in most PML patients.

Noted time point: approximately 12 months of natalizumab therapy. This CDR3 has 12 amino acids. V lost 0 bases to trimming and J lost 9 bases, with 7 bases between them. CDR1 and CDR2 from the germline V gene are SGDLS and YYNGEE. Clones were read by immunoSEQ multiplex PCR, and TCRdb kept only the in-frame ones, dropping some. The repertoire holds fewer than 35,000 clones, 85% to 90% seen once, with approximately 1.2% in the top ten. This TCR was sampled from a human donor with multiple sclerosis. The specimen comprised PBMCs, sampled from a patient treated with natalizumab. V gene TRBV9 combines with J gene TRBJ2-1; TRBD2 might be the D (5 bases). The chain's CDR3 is CASSVGRGEQFF. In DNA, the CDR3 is TGTGCCAGCAGCGTAGGACGGGGTGAGCAGTTCTTC.